This T cell receptor (beta chain) appears in the sequencing data of a study of T cell changes during pregnancy in multiple sclerosis. Profiled with immunoSEQ multiplex PCR; TCRdb holds only in-frame clones, not every one. In the table there are about 51,000 clones, 93% of which are singletons. CDR1 and CDR2 from the germline V gene are MNHNY and SVGAGI (reference sequence). V was trimmed by 6 bases and J by 4 bases, leaving 10 bases between them. This CDR3 has 12 amino acids. Sequenced here: peripheral blood, sampled in the second trimester of pregnancy. The origin of this receptor is a female donor with multiple sclerosis, enrolled in a pregnancy study. The V and J genes are TRBV6-6 and TRBJ2-7; D might be TRBD2 (5 bases). The CDR3 DNA reads as TGTGCCAGCAGGGGTGAGGGATACGAGCAGTACTTC. Translating gives CASRGEGYEQYF.